A selection of T cell receptor beta chains follows, all from one sample in a study of blood T cells in healthy people across ages. TCRdb passed the 5' RACE reads through MiXCR, listing each CDR3 protein once. The table records about 830,000 distinct CDR3 sequences, 58% of them present only once. Material: blood. The receptors were sampled from a man under 40 in good health. The CDR3 runs from the conserved cysteine through the conserved F or W. The D gene is left open where the match is weak. The size entry is marked missing in some rows and otherwise reads once, few, many or a size class.

V	D	J	size	CDR3	DNA
TRBV29-1	NA	TRBJ2-1	few	CSVENGTVEQFF	TGCAGCGTTGAAAATGGGACCGTCGAGCAGTTCTTC
TRBV7-2	NA	TRBJ2-7	many	CASSPGTGPYEQYF	TGTGCCAGCAGCCCGGGGACGGGCCCCTACGAGCAGTACTTC
TRBV6-2/TRBV6-3	NA	TRBJ2-7	few	CASRDSGTFGEQYF	TGTGCCAGCAGAGACTCCGGGACCTTCGGGGAGCAGTACTTC
TRBV7-2	TRBD2	TRBJ2-1	many	CASSLAPSGKSEQFF	TGTGCCAGCAGCTTAGCGCCTAGCGGGAAGAGCGAGCAGTTCTTC
TRBV7-9	TRBD2	TRBJ2-7	NA	CASSPRLAVGEQYF	TGTGCCAGCAGCCCGAGACTAGCCGTAGGAGAGCAGTACTTC
TRBV7-9	TRBD2	TRBJ2-7	few	CASSFSGRSNEQYF	TGTGCCAGCAGCTTCAGCGGGAGGAGCAACGAGCAGTACTTC
TRBV9	NA	TRBJ2-7	NA	CASSPWRGEQYF	TGTGCCAGCAGCCCCTGGCGGGGCGAGCAGTACTTC
TRBV7-9	NA	TRBJ2-1	NA	CASSLGSALREFF	TGTGCCAGCAGCTTAGGGTCGGCCCTTCGCGAGTTCTTC
TRBV20-1	NA	TRBJ2-5	NA	CSATPEEQETQYF	TGCAGTGCTACTCCGGAGGAACAAGAGACCCAGTACTTC
TRBV7-2	NA	TRBJ1-1	NA	CASSLIYGSRGHTEAFF	TGTGCCAGCAGCTTAATATATGGATCAAGGGGTCACACTGAAGCTTTCTTT
TRBV4-1	NA	TRBJ2-7	NA	CASSRKWDEGYEQYF	TGCGCCAGCAGCCGAAAATGGGACGAAGGATACGAGCAGTACTTC
TRBV20-1	TRBD2	TRBJ2-1	NA	CSASSLAGGASSSEQFF	TGCAGTGCTAGCTCATTAGCGGGAGGTGCTTCATCTAGTGAGCAGTTCTTC
TRBV20-1	NA	TRBJ2-5	few	CSARGKTSWGETQYF	TGCAGTGCAAGAGGCAAGACATCATGGGGGGAGACCCAGTACTTC
TRBV6-5	NA	TRBJ1-6	NA	CASKILQGRGPLHF	TGTGCCAGCAAGATTCTACAGGGCCGGGGACCCCTCCACTTT
TRBV29-1	NA	TRBJ2-1	few	CSVGAQVSYNEQFF	TGCAGCGTTGGGGCCCAAGTCTCCTACAATGAGCAGTTCTTC
TRBV7-9	NA	TRBJ2-7	NA	CASSLVEGVHYEQYF	TGTGCCAGCAGCCTTGTTGAGGGGGTGCACTACGAGCAGTACTTC
TRBV25-1	NA	TRBJ1-2	NA	CASSDGGWGYTF	TGTGCCAGCAGTGATGGGGGTTGGGGCTACACCTTC
TRBV27	TRBD2	TRBJ2-7	few	CASSTGGRYYEQYF	TGTGCCAGCAGCACGGGGGGGCGGTACTACGAGCAGTACTTC
TRBV28	NA	TRBJ1-5	NA	CASSRPVDISNQPQHF	TGTGCCAGCAGTAGACCGGTGGACATTAGCAATCAGCCCCAGCATTTT
TRBV9	TRBD2	TRBJ2-7	NA	CASSVGTSGHYEQYF	TGTGCCAGCAGCGTAGGTACTAGCGGGCACTACGAGCAGTACTTC
TRBV28	TRBD2	TRBJ2-7	NA	CASSPGTSGFAYEQYF	TGTGCCAGCAGTCCCGGGACTAGCGGGTTCGCCTACGAGCAGTACTTC
TRBV11-2	NA	TRBJ2-3	NA	CASSLHTDTQYF	TGTGCCAGCAGCTTACACACAGATACGCAGTATTTT
TRBV20-1	TRBD1	TRBJ2-7	once	CSARDRDRPNEQYF	TGCAGTGCTAGAGACCGGGACAGGCCCAACGAGCAGTACTTC
TRBV5-1	NA	TRBJ1-2	few	CASSRDKGYGYTF	TGCGCCAGTAGCCGCGACAAGGGCTATGGCTACACCTTC
TRBV27	TRBD1	TRBJ2-7	few	CASRPTGGTNYEQYF	TGTGCCAGCAGACCTACAGGGGGAACAAATTACGAGCAGTACTTC
TRBV12-3/TRBV12-4	NA	TRBJ2-2	NA	CASSTTGELFF	TGTGCCAGCAGTACCACCGGGGAGCTGTTTTTT
TRBV7-9	TRBD2	TRBJ2-7	few	CASSGLATGEQYF	TGTGCCAGCTCAGGACTAGCGACGGGGGAGCAGTACTTC
TRBV20-1	NA	TRBJ1-6	NA	CSARSLGNSPLHF	TGCAGTGCTAGGTCGCTGGGGAATTCACCCCTCCACTTT
TRBV10-3	NA	TRBJ2-5	NA	CAISESSYQETQYF	TGTGCCATCAGTGAGTCATCCTACCAAGAGACCCAGTACTTC
TRBV12-3/TRBV12-4	TRBD2	TRBJ2-1	NA	CASRDLAGVHEQFF	TGTGCCAGCAGGGATCTAGCGGGGGTTCATGAGCAGTTCTTC
TRBV20-1	TRBD2	TRBJ2-3	NA	CSARLAGAPDTQYF	TGCAGTGCTCGACTAGCGGGGGCCCCAGATACGCAGTATTTT
TRBV7-6	NA	TRBJ1-2	NA	CASSLGTARANYGYTF	TGTGCCAGCAGCTTAGGGACAGCGAGAGCTAACTATGGCTACACCTTC
TRBV20-1	NA	TRBJ2-5	few	CSATTGGSETQYF	TGCAGTGCTACAACTGGGGGGAGCGAGACCCAGTACTTC
TRBV7-8	NA	TRBJ2-5	NA	CASIHRGAKETQYF	TGTGCCAGCATCCACCGGGGGGCCAAAGAGACCCAGTACTTC
TRBV18	NA	TRBJ2-5	NA	CASSPGTPGETQYF	TGTGCCAGCTCCCCTGGGACTCCAGGAGAGACCCAGTACTTC
TRBV7-2	NA	TRBJ2-3	NA	CASSSDQQGQYF	TGTGCCAGCAGCTCCGACCAGCAGGGGCAGTATTTT
TRBV29-1	NA	TRBJ2-7	few	CSVRGTESSYEQYF	TGCAGCGTGAGGGGGACGGAAAGCTCCTACGAGCAGTACTTC
TRBV28	TRBD1	TRBJ2-4	few	CASSPLTPGGSSKNIQYF	TGTGCCAGCAGCCCCCTCACCCCAGGGGGCTCTTCCAAAAACATTCAGTACTTC
TRBV10-3	TRBD1	TRBJ1-5	NA	CAISEGTGVQPQHF	TGTGCCATCAGTGAGGGGACAGGGGTCCAGCCCCAGCATTTT
TRBV9	NA	TRBJ1-5	NA	CASSGGALSINQPQHF	TGTGCCAGCAGCGGCGGAGCCCTTTCAATCAATCAGCCCCAGCATTTT
TRBV4-1	TRBD1	TRBJ2-1	few	CASRDLGRGPYEQFF	TGCGCCAGCAGGGACCTGGGCAGGGGGCCCTATGAGCAGTTCTTC
TRBV11-2	TRBD2	TRBJ2-3	NA	CASSLDAGRATDTQYF	TGTGCCAGCAGCTTAGATGCCGGGAGGGCCACAGATACGCAGTATTTT
TRBV7-9	NA	TRBJ1-5	NA	CASSLAHGTYNQPQHF	TGTGCCAGCAGCCTCGCCCACGGGACATACAATCAGCCCCAGCATTTT
TRBV20-1	TRBD1	TRBJ2-3	many	CSAEGQGTDTQYF	TGCAGTGCTGAGGGACAGGGGACAGATACGCAGTATTTT
TRBV10-3	NA	TRBJ2-1	few	CAISESRSEAPGGEQFF	TGTGCCATCAGTGAGTCGAGATCTGAGGCCCCAGGAGGTGAGCAGTTCTTC
TRBV4-3	TRBD1	TRBJ2-1	NA	CASSLEGQVSYNEQFF	TGCGCCAGCAGCCTAGAAGGACAGGTCTCCTACAATGAGCAGTTCTTC
TRBV20-1	NA	TRBJ2-1	NA	CSAPLESYNEQFF	TGCAGTGCCCCCCTGGAGTCCTACAATGAGCAGTTCTTC
TRBV7-2	TRBD2	TRBJ2-1	NA	CARSSGLAKSYNEQFF	TGTGCCAGAAGCTCGGGACTAGCGAAGTCCTACAATGAGCAGTTCTTC